This T cell receptor (beta chain) was observed in a study of lymphopenia after photon versus proton radiotherapy. Study-level points and caveats: A bigger post-nadir fall in TCR diversity correlated inversely with survival time in deceased patients. Oligoclonal CD8+ Temra expansion after nadir drove photon patients' diversity drop. Only patients who died were analyzed for survival; proton advantage is unproven. Under photons, naive T cells and diversity fell while effector/memory populations rose.

This CDR3 spans 15 amino acids. Losses at the gene ends were 3 bases for V and 4 bases for J; bases not matched to a gene: 6. Germline V gives CDR1 SGHVS, CDR2 FQNEAQ. TCRdb's copy holds only in-frame clones and misses some; the assay was immunoSEQ multiplex PCR. The table lists 65,000 to 90,000 clones, about nine tenths of them singletons, with around 2.2% in the top ten. As to this clone: The antigen is not known.

Sequences were derived from peripheral blood, sampled from a patient treated with photon-based radiotherapy. V usage is TRBV7-8 and J usage is TRBJ1-5; TRBD1 agrees at 7 bases. This TCR came from a woman in her thirties or forties with cholangiocarcinoma. The CDR3 protein is CASSLPDRPNQPQHF. CDR3 DNA: TGTGCCAGCAGCTTGCCGGACAGGCCAAATCAGCCCCAGCATTTT. Drawing the rest from reference TRBV7-8 and TRBJ1-5, the complete variable domain is GAGVSQSPRYKVAKRGQDVALRCDPISGHVSLFWYQQALGQGPEFLTYFQNEAQLDKSGLPSDRFFAERPEGSVSTLKIQRTQQEDSAVYLCASSLPDRPNQPQHFGDGTRLSIL.